A single sample gave rise to the 29 T cell receptor beta chains below, sequenced in a study of blood T cell repertoires in COVID-19. The table came from immunoSEQ multiplex PCR; TCRdb's copy has only in-frame clones and leaves some out. The data hold approximately 440,000 clones, with around 87% observed a single time. Sequenced: PBMCs or T cells enriched from blood (not recorded which). These receptors all come from a woman between 18 and 29 years old who had recovered from COVID-19.

This clone was observed a handful of times. The chain carries TRBV15 and TRBJ1-1, with D maybe TRBD1 (6 bases). The germline CDR1 and CDR2 sequences are LNHNV and YYDKDF (reference sequence). This CDR3 is 12 amino acids long. V was trimmed by 1 base and J by 10 bases, leaving 10 bases between them. Written as DNA, the CDR3 is TGTGCCACCAGCAGAGGGGGGCTTGGAGCTTTCTTT. This encodes CATSRGGLGAFF.

The gene calls are TRBV5-6 and TRBJ2-2; TRBD2 matches at 7 bases. Germline values: CDR1 SGHDT, CDR2 YYEEEE. V lost 2 bases and J lost 3; bases outside the gene matches: 4. The CDR3 is made up of 15 amino acids. CDR3 protein: CASSFGLEHTGELFF. The CDR3 DNA sequence: TGTGCCAGCAGCTTCGGACTAGAGCACACCGGGGAGCTGTTTTTT.

The rearrangement joins TRBV15 to TRBJ2-2; D not resolved. Trimming shortened V by 1 base and J by 6 bases, and 9 bases separated the two germline ends. CDR3 length: 14 residues. Germline V CDR1 and CDR2: LNHNV, YYDKDF (reference sequence). CDR3 region: CATSRVARSGELFF. CDR3 coding DNA: TGTGCCACCAGCAGAGTGGCTAGGTCCGGGGAGCTGTTTTTT.

The rearrangement uses TRBV7-9 and TRBJ2-2; D ambiguous. Deletions cut 2 bases from V and 2 bases from J, with 12 bases between. The CDR3 spans 16 residues. Germline values: CDR1 SEHNR, CDR2 FQNEAQ (reference sequence). The CDR3 bases are TGTGCCAGCAGCTTATTATCTGGGCCTAACACCGGGGAGCTGTTTTTT. This translates into CASSLLSGPNTGELFF.

The CDR3 nucleotides are TGTGCCAGCAGCTTAGTAGTTTCAGATACGCAGTATTTT. Residues: CASSLVVSDTQYF. The chain joins TRBV7-2 to TRBJ2-3; D gene ambiguous. Germline lookup yields CDR1 SGHTA and CDR2 FQGNSA. The CDR3 contains 13 residues. The V end lost 1 base, the J end lost 4 bases, and 6 bases lay between the germline ends.

The chain is built from TRBV5-6 and TRBJ2-2, with 9 positions matching TRBD2. V lost 0 bases, J lost 5 bases, and 5 bases stayed unmatched. The CDR3 extends over 16 amino acids. Germline loops: CDR1 SGHDT, CDR2 YYEEEE. CDR3 sequence reads: CASSLGLAALTGELFF. In DNA, the CDR3 is TGTGCCAGCAGCTTGGGACTAGCGGCGTTAACCGGGGAGCTGTTTTTT.

The chain combines TRBV5-1 with TRBJ2-7; the match to TRBD1 covers 10 bases. Unmatched junction bases numbered 5, after V lost 0 bases and J lost 2 bases. The CDR3 loop spans 16 amino acids. The V gene's germline CDR1 is SGHRS and CDR2 YFSETQ. The CDR3 loop is CASSLARDRGPYEQYF. CDR3 DNA sequence: TGCGCCAGCAGCTTGGCCCGGGACAGGGGACCCTACGAGCAGTACTTC.

The rearrangement uses TRBV19 and TRBJ1-2; the D gene is possibly TRBD1 (5 bases). The CDR3 consists of 15 residues. Germline V gene lookup returns CDR1 LNHDA and CDR2 SQIVND (reference sequence). V lost 7 bases and J 8 bases, leaving 23 bases between the germline ends. CDR3 protein: CASMGLNAPSGGYTF. CDR3 bases: TGTGCCAGTATGGGACTGAACGCCCCTTCGGGAGGCTACACCTTC.

The rearrangement joins TRBV19 to TRBJ2-2; D possibly corresponds to TRBD1 (5 bases). V was trimmed by 2 bases and J by 0 bases, leaving 7 bases between them. This CDR3 has 15 residues. Germline V gene data show CDR1 as LNHDA and CDR2 as SQIVND (reference sequence). CDR3 nucleotides: TGTGCCAGTAGTATATACAGGTCGAACACCGGGGAGCTGTTTTTT. Translation gives CASSIYRSNTGELFF.

This chain links TRBV18 with TRBJ2-3; D is possibly TRBD1 (5 bases). V was clipped by 2 bases and J by 0 bases, with 12 bases between them. CDR1 KGHSH and CDR2 LQKENI come from the germline V gene. The length of the CDR3 is 16 residues. Here the CDR3 reads CASSPGAGISTDTQYF. The CDR3 coding sequence is TGTGCCAGCTCACCAGGGGCAGGGATAAGCACAGATACGCAGTATTTT. Variable domain in full (rest from reference TRBV18 and TRBJ2-3): NAGVMQNPRHLVRRRGQEARLRCSPMKGHSHVYWYRQLPEEGLKFMVYLQKENIIDESGMPKERFSAEFPKEGPSILRIQQVVRGDSAAYFCASSPGAGISTDTQYFGPGTRLTVL.

This chain links TRBV30 with TRBJ1-6; 7 positions agree with TRBD1. The CDR3 contains 14 residues. J gave up 4 bases and V 5 bases, and 5 bases lay outside the gene matches. Germline CDR1 GTSNPN, CDR2 SVGIG (reference sequence). The chain's CDR3 is CAWERDSYNSPLHF. The CDR3 DNA reads TGTGCCTGGGAAAGGGACAGTTATAATTCACCCCTCCACTTT.

Only a few counts were recorded for this clone. This chain uses TRBV14 with TRBJ2-7; D uncertain. This CDR3 region has 14 residues. CDR1 SGHDN and CDR2 FVKESK come from the germline V gene. Trimming removed 0 bases at V and 3 bases at J, with 9 bases between. CDR3: CASSQDQNSYEQYF. Written as DNA, the CDR3 is TGTGCCAGCAGCCAAGATCAAAACAGCTACGAGCAGTACTTC.

This chain connects TRBV6-5 to TRBJ1-1; a possible D gene is TRBD1 (5 bases). Germline V CDR1 and CDR2: MNHEY, SVGAGI. CDR3 length: 14 amino acids. The ends were cut back, 0 bases at V and 5 bases at J, with 10 bases in the middle. The CDR3 region has the DNA TGTGCCAGCAGTTACTCCCAGGGTCAAACTGAAGCTTTCTTT. Its translation: CASSYSQGQTEAFF.

The CDR3 nucleotides are TGTGCCAGCTCCCGGGACAGGGGATCTAATGGCTACACCTTC. Translated: CASSRDRGSNGYTF. The chain recombines TRBV9 with TRBJ1-2; 10 bases map to TRBD1. Germline loops: CDR1 SGDLS, CDR2 YYNGEE. The CDR3 has 14 amino acids. Losses at the gene ends were 7 bases for V and 6 bases for J; bases not matched to a gene: 9.

The sample holds one count of this clone. V gene TRBV12-3 or TRBV12-4 combines with J gene TRBJ2-5, with D maybe TRBD1 (6 bases). V lost 6 bases, J lost 4 bases, and 12 bases lay in between. The CDR3 spans 13 residues. The CDR3 DNA follows: TGTGCCAGCAGGGAGACAGGCCTAGAGACCCAGTACTTC. Amino acids: CASRETGLETQYF.

J is TRBJ1-6 and V is TRBV4-1, with D unresolved. The CDR3 sequence is 17 residues long. Trimming stripped 1 base from V and 0 bases from J, with 10 bases between. Looked up from germline, CDR1 is MGHRA and CDR2 is YSYEKL. CDR3 sequence: CASSQGRASSYNSPLHF. The CDR3 coding sequence is TGCGCCAGCAGCCAAGGGAGAGCGAGCTCCTATAATTCACCCCTCCACTTT.

This clone has a single count. V gene TRBV29-1 combines with J gene TRBJ1-2, with 7 bases lining up with TRBD1. This CDR3 has 11 amino acids. Germline V gene sequence: CDR1 SQVTM, CDR2 ANQGSEA. Unmatched junction bases numbered 5, after V lost 7 bases and J lost 6 bases. The CDR3 sequence: CSALTGNGYTF. CDR3 sequence (DNA): TGCAGCGCTCTGACAGGGAATGGCTACACCTTC. Full variable domain (remainder filled in from reference TRBV29-1 and TRBJ1-2): SAVISQKPSRDICQRGTSLTIQCQVDSQVTMMFWYRQQPGQSLTLIATANQGSEATYESGFVIDKFPISRPNLTFSTLTVSNMSPEDSSIYLCSALTGNGYTFGSGTRLTVV.

The chain joins TRBV18 to TRBJ1-1, with TRBD1 matching over 8 bases. The CDR3 extends over 14 amino acids. Germline assignment: CDR1 KGHSH and CDR2 LQKENI. The J segment lost 0 bases and the V segment lost 6 bases, leaving 3 bases of the junction unmatched. The chain's CDR3 is CASSQDRVNTEAFF. In DNA form, the CDR3 reads TGTGCCAGCTCCCAGGACAGGGTGAACACTGAAGCTTTCTTT.

This clone was observed a single time. The rearrangement links TRBV7-9 to TRBJ2-7; possible D gene TRBD2, 6 bases. The CDR3 is 13 residues long. Trimming removed 2 bases from V and 6 bases from J, with 11 bases in between. Germline lookup yields CDR1 SEHNR and CDR2 FQNEAQ (reference sequence). CDR3 nucleotides: TGTGCCAGCAGCTTAAGGACTAACGTCGAGCAGTACTTC. As protein: CASSLRTNVEQYF.

V and J are TRBV29-1 and TRBJ2-3; TRBD2 matches 8 bases. The CDR3 consists of 12 residues. V dropped 5 bases and J dropped 12; count of bases not matched to a gene: 10. The germline CDR1 and CDR2 sequences are SQVTM and ANQGSEA. CDR3 in amino acids: CSVPGGDTSQYF. CDR3 DNA: TGCAGCGTTCCCGGGGGGGACACCTCACAGTATTTT.

The J gene is TRBJ2-7, the V gene TRBV19; tentatively, D is TRBD2 (6 bases). Between the trimmed V and J ends, which lost 4 bases and 5 bases, there was a span of 18 bases. The CDR3 runs 15 residues. Germline loops: CDR1 LNHDA, CDR2 SQIVND (reference sequence). DNA of the CDR3: TGTGCCAGTAGTAGGACGGGAGCGGGTGTCAACGAGCAGTACTTC. Translation gives CASSRTGAGVNEQYF.

For the CDR3, the DNA is TGTGCCAGCTCCCAGTTTACCGAGAACACTGAAGCTTTCTTT. This codes for CASSQFTENTEAFF. The rearrangement links TRBV28 to TRBJ1-1; D remains ambiguous. V was cut by 8 bases and J by 1 base, with 14 bases left in between. Germline loops: CDR1 MDHEN, CDR2 SYDVKM. The length of the CDR3 is 14 residues. Full variable domain (rest looked up from reference TRBV28 and TRBJ1-1): DVKVTQSSRYLVKRTGEKVFLECVQDMDHENMFWYRQDPGLGLRLIYFSYDVKMKEKGDIPEGYSVSREKKERFSLILESASTNQTSMYLCASSQFTENTEAFFGQGTRLTVV.

This chain uses TRBV13 with TRBJ1-3; D gene ambiguous. V was clipped by 5 bases and J by 1 base, with 15 bases between them. This CDR3 region has 16 residues. From germline, CDR1 is PRHDT and CDR2 FYEKMQ (reference sequence). CDR3 nucleotides: TGTGCCAGCAGCCGGGAGGGTTCGGGGTCTGGAAACACCATATATTTT. Its translation is CASSREGSGSGNTIYF. The whole variable domain, remainder taken from reference TRBV13 and TRBJ1-3, is AAGVIQSPRHLIKEKRETATLKCYPIPRHDTVYWYQQGPGQDPQFLISFYEKMQSDKGSIPDRFSAQQFSDYHSELNMSSLELGDSALYFCASSREGSGSGNTIYFGEGSWLTVV.

This chain uses TRBV5-4 with TRBJ1-1, with a tentative D call TRBD1 (5 bases). The CDR3 is 15 amino acids. The germline CDR1 and CDR2 sequences are SGHNT and YYREEE (reference sequence). V was trimmed by 4 bases and J by 1 base, leaving 14 bases between them. This chain's CDR3 is CASSQPTGANTEAFF. The CDR3 DNA is TGTGCCAGCAGCCAACCTACTGGGGCGAACACTGAAGCTTTCTTT.

The rearrangement links TRBV27 to TRBJ2-1; D not resolved. CDR3 length equals 14 residues. Trimming stripped 5 bases from V and 8 bases from J, with 16 bases between. Germline V lookup: CDR1 MNHEY, CDR2 SMNVEV (reference sequence). The chain's CDR3 is CASSPSFSYHEQFF. The DNA of the CDR3 is TGTGCCAGCAGTCCCTCCTTTAGTTATCATGAGCAGTTCTTC.

The CDR3 nucleotides are TGTGCCTGTTCGGGACAGCCGCCCTACGAGCAGTACTTC. Its translation is CACSGQPPYEQYF. The J gene is TRBJ2-7, the V gene TRBV30; 7 bases map to TRBD1. V was pared by 6 bases and J by 2 bases, with 7 bases of the junction left unmatched. The germline CDR1 and CDR2 sequences are GTSNPN and SVGIG (reference sequence). This CDR3 contains 13 residues.

This chain connects TRBV2 to TRBJ1-6; D is uncertain. Germline CDR1 reads SNHLY; CDR2 reads FYNNEI. The CDR3 length is 14 residues. V was cut by 5 bases and J by 6 bases, with 11 bases left in between. CDR3 in DNA: TGTGCCAGCAGTCGGACTCCTACTAATTCACCCCTCCACTTT. This translates into CASSRTPTNSPLHF.

This sequence joins TRBV30 and TRBJ2-7, with D tentatively TRBD2 (5 bases). Trimming left V 0 bases short and J 5 bases short, with 8 bases between. Per the germline V gene, CDR1 is GTSNPN and CDR2 is SVGIG (reference sequence). The CDR3 spans 12 residues. The CDR3 protein is CAWSVAGDEQYF. The DNA of the CDR3 is TGTGCCTGGAGTGTAGCCGGGGACGAGCAGTACTTC.

The V gene is TRBV5-1, the J gene TRBJ1-5; D is undetermined. The V gene's germline CDR1 is SGHRS and CDR2 YFSETQ. The V gene lost 1 base and the J gene lost 0 bases, with 11 bases spanning the gap. This CDR3 contains 16 residues. The CDR3 here is CASSLTADHSNQPQHF. The CDR3 DNA sequence: TGCGCCAGCAGCTTGACAGCAGATCATAGCAATCAGCCCCAGCATTTT.